The rows below give T cell receptor beta chains drawn from one sample of a study of monozygotic twins with inflammatory bowel disease. With the 5' RACE reads reprocessed, TCRdb shows one record per CDR3 protein and no DNA. The sample's table shows about 43,000 distinct CDR3 sequences. Sequencing was done on a sample of blood. Receptors originate from a human donor with ulcerative colitis or Crohn's disease, or a healthy co-twin of an affected twin (not recorded which). Each CDR3 is given with its conserved first and last residue.

v_gene: TRBV18
j_gene: TRBJ2-2
len: 14
CDR3aa: CASSPGTAVGELFF

v_gene: TRBV28
j_gene: TRBJ2-1
len: 17
CDR3aa: CASSSIAVVSSYNEQFF

v_gene: TRBV7-6
j_gene: TRBJ1-1
len: 13
CDR3aa: CASSLGGITEAFF

v_gene: TRBV2
j_gene: TRBJ2-7
len: 14
CDR3aa: CASKRGGLDYEQYF

v_gene: TRBV12-3/TRBV12-4
j_gene: TRBJ1-2
len: 15
CDR3aa: CASGGDRGINYGYTF

v_gene: TRBV15
j_gene: TRBJ1-1
len: 13
CDR3aa: CATSRDRRGEAFF

v_gene: TRBV28
j_gene: TRBJ2-2
len: 14
CDR3aa: CASKKTGSTGELFF

v_gene: TRBV28
j_gene: TRBJ1-5
len: 15
CDR3aa: CASSPTGGGGQPQHF

v_gene: TRBV20-1
j_gene: TRBJ1-5
len: 16
CDR3aa: CSARDLLQGGYQPQHF

v_gene: TRBV20-1
j_gene: TRBJ1-2
len: 14
CDR3aa: CSARTSRANYGYTF

v_gene: TRBV20-1
j_gene: TRBJ2-6
len: 14
CDR3aa: CSATTGAGANVLTF

v_gene: TRBV3-1
j_gene: TRBJ1-5
len: 16
CDR3aa: CASSQEGARGNQPQHF

v_gene: TRBV6-2/TRBV6-3
j_gene: TRBJ2-1
len: 15
CDR3aa: CASSYSSVANNEQFF

v_gene: TRBV4-1
j_gene: TRBJ1-1
len: 14
CDR3aa: CASSQERRNTEAFF

v_gene: TRBV4-3
j_gene: TRBJ2-3
len: 15
CDR3aa: CASSPTSGGADTQYF

v_gene: TRBV20-1
j_gene: TRBJ2-5
len: 15
CDR3aa: CSAAERTGVQETQYF

v_gene: TRBV5-1
j_gene: TRBJ2-5
len: 14
CDR3aa: CASSPLWGGETQYF

v_gene: TRBV6-2/TRBV6-3
j_gene: TRBJ2-7
len: 13
CDR3aa: CASSYGQLIQQYF

v_gene: TRBV20-1
j_gene: TRBJ1-6
len: 17
CDR3aa: CSARDLRTGKDNSPLHF

v_gene: TRBV4-3
j_gene: TRBJ1-1
len: 11
CDR3aa: CASSQGQRAFF

v_gene: TRBV5-5
j_gene: TRBJ2-2
len: 16
CDR3aa: CASSGAGQGLSGELFF

v_gene: TRBV18
j_gene: TRBJ2-7
len: 14
CDR3aa: CASSSNLGDYEQYF

v_gene: TRBV6-5
j_gene: TRBJ1-2
len: 13
CDR3aa: CASSYEGVDGYTF

v_gene: TRBV5-1
j_gene: TRBJ1-1
len: 16
CDR3aa: CATSVVGSSLNTEAFF

v_gene: TRBV6-5
j_gene: TRBJ2-6
len: 17
CDR3aa: CASSYGRDFSGANVLTF

v_gene: TRBV10-2
j_gene: TRBJ1-5
len: 13
CDR3aa: CASSERNTQPQHF

v_gene: TRBV5-5
j_gene: TRBJ2-5
len: 14
CDR3aa: CASSYLGGQETQYF

v_gene: TRBV3-1
j_gene: TRBJ2-1
len: 20
CDR3aa: CASSHQSLLKAGYRRNEQFF

v_gene: TRBV20-1
j_gene: TRBJ2-2
len: 14
CDR3aa: CSASGGRGTGELFF

v_gene: TRBV4-1
j_gene: TRBJ1-1
len: 15
CDR3aa: CASSPRAGMNTEAFF